A single sample is the source of the 29 T cell receptor beta chains below, sequenced in a study of T-cell memory formation after mild COVID-19. A single record per CDR3 protein comes from TCRdb applying MiXCR to the 5' RACE reads. This repertoire shows approximately 260,000 distinct CDR3 sequences, over 15% found once; its top ten account for 22%. Material for sequencing was PBMCs or a T cell subset sorted from them (not recorded which). The receptor source for this set is a man in his late teens or twenties who had mild COVID-19 (a few samples of this study predate the infection). Cell type and time point are not known.

This CDR3 reads CASNPRGAQFPTQYF. CDR3 DNA sequence: TGTGCCAGCAACCCTAGAGGGGCCCAGTTTCCTACGCAGTATTTT. The rearrangement joins TRBV7-8 to TRBJ2-3, with D perhaps matching TRBD1 or TRBD2 (5 bases each). The CDR3 has 15 residues. Deletions cut 7 bases from V and 8 bases from J, with 22 bases between. CDR1 is SGHVS, CDR2 FQNEAQ, per germline.

The chain has TRBV7-9 and TRBJ1-1, with D perhaps TRBD1 (5 bases). With 1 base removed from V and 0 bases from J, the gap between germline ends came to 9 bases. Germline-derived CDR1 and CDR2 are SEHNR and FQNEAQ (reference sequence). This CDR3 comprises 15 residues. The CDR3 sequence is CASSLVGVLNTEAFF. The DNA of the CDR3 is TGTGCCAGCAGCTTAGTGGGGGTCTTGAACACTGAAGCTTTCTTT.

The chain is built from TRBV9 and TRBJ1-5; 10 bases are a match to TRBD1. J lost 3 bases, V lost 3 bases, and 12 bases had no gene match. This CDR3 contains 18 residues. CDR1 SGDLS and CDR2 YYNGEE come from the germline V gene. The CDR3 reads CASSAKTGGQRYNQPQHF. The CDR3, as DNA: TGTGCCAGCAGCGCGAAGACAGGGGGCCAAAGATACAATCAGCCCCAGCATTTT.

This sequence joins TRBV5-1 and TRBJ1-1, with a weak D call TRBD1 (5 bases). Germline V gene sequence: CDR1 SGHRS, CDR2 YFSETQ. The CDR3 has 14 residues. The V end lost 0 bases, the J end lost 3 bases, and 9 bases lay between the germline ends. In nucleotides, the CDR3 is TGCGCCAGCAGCTTGGTGGCAGGGCACACTGAAGCTTTCTTT. Encoded protein: CASSLVAGHTEAFF.

The gene calls are TRBV6-2 or TRBV6-3 and TRBJ2-7; possible D gene TRBD2, 6 bases. The CDR3 spans 17 residues. V lost 0 bases to trimming and J lost 2 bases, with 17 bases between them. Germline V lookup: CDR1 MNHEY, CDR2 SVGEGT. The CDR3 DNA reads TGTGCCAGCAGTTACTCGAGAGAGACGGACTACACCTACGAGCAGTACGTC. Protein sequence: CASSYSRETDYTYEQYV.

The chain joins TRBV5-5 to TRBJ1-1; D remains ambiguous. Trimming pared 5 bases from V and 2 bases from J, leaving 10 bases between. Germline CDR1 reads SGHKS; CDR2 reads YYEKEE (reference sequence). The CDR3 is 13 residues long. For the CDR3, the DNA is TGTGCCAGCAGGCTTAATTTAAACACTGAAGCTTTCTTT. This translates into CASRLNLNTEAFF.

This clonotype was counted a few times. The V gene is TRBV5-1, the J gene TRBJ2-1; TRBD2 agrees at 8 bases. Germline V gives CDR1 SGHRS, CDR2 YFSETQ. The V gene end was trimmed by 2 bases and the J gene end by 0 bases; junction bases not matched to a gene: 7. The CDR3 covers 17 residues. The DNA for the CDR3 is TGCGCCAGCAGCTTACCGACTAGCGTAAGCTCCTACAATGAGCAGTTCTTC. It encodes CASSLPTSVSSYNEQFF.

This clonotype was counted only a few times. The CDR3 region is CASRTGQTYEQYV. Written as DNA, the CDR3 is TGTGCCAGCAGGACCGGACAGACCTACGAGCAGTACGTC. The V gene is TRBV6-6, the J gene TRBJ2-7; D might be TRBD1 (6 bases). Germline V gives CDR1 MNHNY, CDR2 SVGAGI (reference sequence). Trimming removed 6 bases from V and 2 bases from J, with 11 bases in between. There are 13 residues in the CDR3.

This sequence joins TRBV12-3 or TRBV12-4 and TRBJ2-7; D possibly corresponds to TRBD2 (7 bases). The CDR3 totals 16 residues. Trimming took off 1 base at V and 0 bases at J, with 13 bases between the two ends. CDR3 DNA: TGTGCCAGCAGTTTAGGGCGGGGGCAGATCTCCTACGAGCAGTACGTC. It translates to CASSLGRGQISYEQYV.

The CDR3 nucleotides read TGTGCCAGCAGCCCCCCGAACGGGTATGGCTACACCTTC. As protein: CASSPPNGYGYTF. This sequence joins TRBV5-6 and TRBJ1-2; no clear D gene. Per germline, CDR1 SGHDT and CDR2 YYEEEE. V shed 4 bases and J shed 5 bases, with 12 bases lying between them. This CDR3 contains 13 residues.

This clonotype was observed a handful of times. The V and J genes are TRBV6-6 and TRBJ2-7, with D perhaps TRBD1 or TRBD2 (7 bases each). The CDR3 is 14 amino acids. Germline V gene lookup returns CDR1 MNHNY and CDR2 SVGAGI (reference sequence). Trimming cost V 7 bases and J 0 bases, with 13 bases left between them. The CDR3 here is CASTQGGSSYEQYV. CDR3 coding DNA: TGTGCCAGCACTCAGGGGGGGAGCTCCTACGAGCAGTACGTC.

The table lists this clonotype with a few counts. The gene calls are TRBV4-3 and TRBJ1-2, with 11 bases aligning to TRBD1. Germline CDR1 LGHNA, CDR2 YSLEER. V dropped 0 bases and J dropped 3; count of bases not matched to a gene: 3. The CDR3 totals 16 residues. The CDR3 region is CASSQDGTGGYYGYTF. The DNA of the CDR3 is TGCGCCAGCAGCCAAGACGGGACAGGGGGATACTATGGCTACACCTTC.

The J gene is TRBJ1-5, the V gene TRBV6-5, with D unclear. Trimming took off 4 bases at V and 0 bases at J, with 10 bases between the two ends. CDR3 length equals 15 residues. Looked up from germline, CDR1 is MNHEY and CDR2 is SVGAGI. DNA for the CDR3: TGTGCCAGCAGTTCAACCGGGATTAGCAATCAGCCCCAGCATTTT. Residues: CASSSTGISNQPQHF.

This clonotype was counted only a few times. The V and J genes are TRBV19 and TRBJ1-6; TRBD1 agrees at 8 bases. This CDR3 is 13 amino acids long. The V gene end was trimmed by 9 bases and the J gene end by 9 bases; junction bases not matched to a gene: 7. Germline lookup yields CDR1 LNHDA and CDR2 SQIVND (reference sequence). CDR3 sequence: CASGGQGRSPLHF. CDR3 nucleotide sequence: TGTGCCAGCGGAGGACAGGGCCGTTCACCCCTCCACTTT. Based on the CDR3 plus reference TRBV19 and TRBJ1-6, the full variable domain is DGGITQSPKYLFRKEGQNVTLSCEQNLNHDAMYWYRQDPGQGLRLIYYSQIVNDFQKGDIAEGYSVSREKKESFPLTVTSAQKNPTAFYLCASGGQGRSPLHFGNGTRLTVT.

In this sample, this clonotype turned up many times. V is TRBV6-1 and J is TRBJ2-3; TRBD2 matches at 8 bases. The V gene end was trimmed by 7 bases and the J gene end by 2 bases; junction bases not matched to a gene: 11. This CDR3 spans 16 amino acids. Germline V gene lookup returns CDR1 MNHNS and CDR2 SASEGT. Here the CDR3 reads CASTIGLAGPTDTQYF. CDR3 DNA sequence: TGTGCCAGCACCATCGGCTTAGCGGGGCCCACAGATACGCAGTATTTT.

This clonotype was observed a handful of times. V usage is TRBV4-3 and J usage is TRBJ1-2; TRBD1 aligns across 9 bases. Germline CDR1 reads LGHNA; CDR2 reads YSLEER. Trimming at V came to 5 bases and at J to 7 bases, leaving 5 bases not matched to a gene. This CDR3 has 13 amino acids. The CDR3 loop reads CASSFGQGSGYTF. The CDR3, as DNA: TGCGCCAGCAGCTTTGGACAGGGGAGTGGCTACACCTTC.

The chain employs TRBV14 and TRBJ2-7; D is unresolved. The CDR3 is made up of 14 amino acids. The germline V gene encodes CDR1 SGHDN and CDR2 FVKESK. V lost 3 bases and J 0 bases, leaving 9 bases between the germline ends. The CDR3 bases are TGTGCCAGCAGCCAGACCCTCAGCTCCTACGAGCAGTACGTC. Protein sequence: CASSQTLSSYEQYV.

This clonotype has only a few counts. The V gene is TRBV29-1, the J gene TRBJ1-1; D not certain. V gave up 3 bases and J gave up 1 base, with 18 bases separating them. Germline V gives CDR1 SQVTM, CDR2 ANQGSEA. The CDR3 is 16 residues long. As DNA, the CDR3 is TGCAGCGTTGATCCCGACGGTTTGGACGGGAACACTGAAGCTTTCTTT. It codes for CSVDPDGLDGNTEAFF.

The J gene is TRBJ1-6, the V gene TRBV28; D is uncertain. Per germline, CDR1 MDHEN and CDR2 SYDVKM. The CDR3 consists of 15 residues. Deletions cut 7 bases from V and 7 bases from J, with 17 bases between. CDR3 region: CASTSIGFKNSPLHF. The CDR3 DNA reads as TGTGCCAGCACTTCTATCGGTTTTAAGAATTCACCCCTCCACTTT.

V gene TRBV5-6 combines with J gene TRBJ2-7, with a possible D match to TRBD1 (6 bases). The V and J ends lost 5 bases and 2 bases respectively, with 11 bases between them. CDR3 length: 13 residues. The germline CDR1 and CDR2 sequences are SGHDT and YYEEEE. The CDR3 bases are TGTGCCAGCAGATTACAGGGCCCCTACGAGCAGTACTTC. It yields the protein CASRLQGPYEQYF.

The chain has TRBV4-3 and TRBJ2-7; 8 positions agree with TRBD1. Trimming took 3 bases from V and 0 from J; bases not matched to a gene: 7. Per germline, CDR1 LGHNA and CDR2 YSLEER. The length of the CDR3 is 16 residues. The CDR3 reads CASSHYWDRHSYEQYF. The CDR3 coding sequence is TGCGCCAGCAGCCACTATTGGGACAGGCACTCCTACGAGCAGTACTTC.

The V gene is TRBV7-9, the J gene TRBJ2-5, with D hard to call. This CDR3 is built from 12 residues. V was cut by 8 bases and J by 1 base, with 8 bases left in between. In germline, CDR1 is SEHNR, CDR2 FQNEAQ (reference sequence). The CDR3 is CASVDVQETQYF. The CDR3 bases are TGTGCCAGCGTGGACGTCCAAGAGACCCAGTACTTC.

The sample holds a few counts of this clonotype. The CDR3 spells CSATSYLGTQYF. CDR3 DNA: TGCAGTGCTACCTCGTACCTGGGGACCCAGTACTTC. The rearrangement joins TRBV20-1 to TRBJ2-5; unclear D gene. This CDR3 is 12 amino acids long. The germline CDR1 and CDR2 sequences are DFQATT and SNEGSKA (reference sequence). V was clipped by 4 bases and J by 7 bases, with 13 bases between them.

This clonotype has more than one count but fewer than ten. V is TRBV7-8 and J is TRBJ2-7; the D gene is possibly TRBD2 (6 bases). Germline lookup yields CDR1 SGHVS and CDR2 FQNEAQ. V lost 1 base to trimming and J lost 3 bases, with 10 bases between them. The CDR3 has 14 residues. CDR3 sequence: CASSLGGDSYEQYV. In nucleotides, the CDR3 is TGTGCCAGCAGCTTAGGGGGGGATAGCTACGAGCAGTACGTC.

The table lists this clonotype with a few counts. The chain has TRBV5-6 and TRBJ2-3, with 10 bases aligning to TRBD2. The CDR3 runs 17 residues. Per germline, CDR1 SGHDT and CDR2 YYEEEE. The trim removed 6 bases at V and 5 bases at J, leaving 15 bases unmatched. DNA of the CDR3: TGTGCCAGCACCTCCCCTGGTGGTAGCGGGGGGCGAGATACGCAGTATTTT. This sequence encodes CASTSPGGSGGRDTQYF.

V and J are TRBV5-1 and TRBJ2-5; tentatively, D is TRBD1 or TRBD2 (5 bases each). CDR3 length equals 13 residues. The germline CDR1 and CDR2 sequences are SGHRS and YFSETQ. V lost 5 bases to trimming and J lost 5 bases, with 13 bases between them. CDR3 residues: CASSFGTGETQYF. The DNA of the CDR3 is TGCGCCAGCAGTTTCGGGACCGGTGAGACCCAGTACTTC.

J is TRBJ2-1 and V is TRBV5-1, with TRBD1 matching 9 bases. The CDR3 is made up of 16 amino acids. CDR1 is SGHRS, CDR2 YFSETQ, per germline. The ends lost 4 bases at V and 5 bases at J; junction bases unmatched: 10. The CDR3 DNA sequence: TGCGCCAGCAGCGGGGGACAGGGAGACGGGGACAATGAGCAGTTCTTC. Translation: CASSGGQGDGDNEQFF.

V is TRBV6-6 and J is TRBJ2-2, with D maybe TRBD2 (5 bases). The CDR3 has 19 amino acids. The germline V and J ends were trimmed by 0 bases and 1 base, with 18 bases remaining between them. Looked up from germline, CDR1 is MNHNY and CDR2 is SVGAGI (reference sequence). The CDR3 sequence is CASSYSSLAGRKNTGELFF. The CDR3 DNA is TGTGCCAGCAGTTACTCGTCTTTGGCGGGCCGAAAGAACACCGGGGAGCTGTTTTTT.

CDR3 residues: CASSEQGTSRELFF. The CDR3 DNA reads as TGTGCCAGCAGTGAACAGGGGACTAGCAGGGAGCTGTTTTTT. The chain carries TRBV6-1 and TRBJ2-2; TRBD2 matches at 9 bases. Germline lookup yields CDR1 MNHNS and CDR2 SASEGT. The ends lost 2 bases at V and 9 bases at J; junction bases unmatched: 4. The CDR3 contains 14 residues.